This T cell receptor (beta chain) was sequenced in a study of blood T cell repertoires in COVID-19. On the study more broadly: The origin of the acute and convalescent COVID-19 samples was the United States, Italy and Spain. PBMCs, B-cell-depleted T cells, or T cells provided the cDNA or gDNA that made up the material.

Sequencing was performed with immunoSEQ multiplex PCR; in TCRdb, only in-frame clones are kept and a portion is missing. The table lists around 68,000 clones, 70% to 90% of them singletons. CDR3 length: 12 residues. The V gene lost 1 base and the J gene lost 2 bases, with 6 bases spanning the gap. Germline loops: CDR1 GTSNPN, CDR2 SVGIG (reference sequence). The J gene is TRBJ2-7, the V gene TRBV30, with D tentatively TRBD2 (5 bases). Material: peripheral blood. The receptor was derived from a middle-aged man with COVID-19, enrolled during active disease. CDR3 protein: CAWSASPYEQYF. The CDR3 DNA is TGTGCCTGGAGTGCTAGCCCCTACGAGCAGTACTTC.